Below are 5 T cell receptor beta chains sequenced from a single sample in a study of control samples from healthy donors and cancer patients. TCRdb's table, derived via immunoSEQ multiplex PCR, lists solely in-frame clones and lacks some. Of around 150,000 clones in the sample, 96% were seen once. Sequencing was performed on blood. The receptors here all came from a woman between 25 and 40 years old in good health.

The genes are TRBV27 and TRBJ2-1, with TRBD2 matching 8 bases. V trimming: 7 bases; J trimming: 9 bases; junction bases outside the gene matches: 11. The germline gives CDR1 MNHEY, CDR2 SMNVEV (reference sequence). CDR3 length: 14 amino acids. The CDR3 nucleotides read TGTGCCAGCAAGCTAGCGGGCCTAGGGGGTGAGCAGTTCTTC. The encoded protein is CASKLAGLGGEQFF.

This clone was detected once. The CDR3 DNA reads TGTGCCATCCGTATCGATGGGGGAACTGAAGCTTTCTTT. Translated: CAIRIDGGTEAFF. The chain recombines TRBV10-3 with TRBJ1-1; D perhaps matches TRBD1 (5 bases). Trimming shortened V by 8 bases and J by 5 bases, and 15 bases separated the two germline ends. CDR1 is ENHRY, CDR2 SYGVKD, per germline. The CDR3 is 13 amino acids.

Only one count was recorded for this clone. The V call is TRBV28, the J call TRBJ1-2; weak D call: TRBD1 (5 bases). Trimming removed 0 bases from V and 3 bases from J, with 8 bases in between. The germline CDR1 and CDR2 sequences are MDHEN and SYDVKM. This CDR3 region has 14 residues. CDR3 protein: CASSLWGPDYGYTF. In DNA form, the CDR3 reads TGTGCCAGCAGTTTATGGGGACCGGACTATGGCTACACCTTC.

The rearrangement joins TRBV29-1 to TRBJ2-5; possible D gene TRBD1, 6 bases. V gave up 5 bases and J gave up 2 bases, with 15 bases separating them. Germline V CDR1 and CDR2: SQVTM, ANQGSEA. CDR3 size: 14 residues. The CDR3 DNA follows: TGCAGCGTTCCTCTCGGACAGTTACAAGAGACCCAGTACTTC. Encoded protein: CSVPLGQLQETQYF.

The chain couples TRBV2 to TRBJ1-2; D remains ambiguous. The CDR3 contains 13 residues. The germline V gene encodes CDR1 SNHLY and CDR2 FYNNEI. The V end lost 6 bases, the J end lost 7 bases, and 15 bases lay between the germline ends. The CDR3 DNA follows: TGTGCCAGCAGGGAGACCCTGGGTTCTGGCTACACCTTC. This translates into CASRETLGSGYTF. Using reference TRBV2 and TRBJ1-2 for the parts outside the CDR3, the full variable domain is EPEVTQTPSHQVTQMGQEVILRCVPISNHLYFYWYRQILGQKVEFLVSFYNNEISEKSEIFDDQFSVERPDGSNFTLKIRSTKLEDSAMYFCASRETLGSGYTFGSGTRLTVV.